These 16 T cell receptor beta chains were all obtained from the same sample, sequenced in a study of CD8+ T cells in alopecia areata. Documented treatment: oral pan-JAK inhibitor, 5-10 mg twice daily. RNA, once extracted, was reverse transcribed into cDNA for use as the sequencing template. Generated by immunoSEQ multiplex PCR, the TCRdb table keeps only in-frame clones and is missing some. The sample shows about 300,000 clones, roughly 60% of them seen only once. Sequenced material: CD4+ T cells sorted from blood, taken at week 24, from a patient treated with tofacitinib. The receptor source for this set is a human donor with alopecia areata.

This rearrangement joins TRBV30 to TRBJ2-1, with 14 nucleotides matching TRBD2. Trimming took 0 bases from V and 7 from J; bases not matched to a gene: 2. This CDR3 has 15 residues. CDR1 is GTSNPN and CDR2 is SVGIG in the germline V gene (reference sequence). The CDR3 bases are TGTGCCTGGAGTGTAGGGACTAGCGGGGGAAATGAGCAGTTCTTC. Translated: CAWSVGTSGGNEQFF.

Only a few counts were recorded for this clone. The rearrangement links TRBV5-1 to TRBJ1-2, with D unresolved. Germline CDR1 and CDR2: SGHRS and YFSETQ. The CDR3 runs 15 residues. Trimming stripped 4 bases from V and 0 bases from J, with 13 bases between. The CDR3 spells CASSLEGRTNYGYTF. The CDR3 DNA reads as TGCGCCAGCAGCCTAGAAGGACGGACTAACTATGGCTACACCTTC.

This clone appeared a few times. This chain links TRBV9 with TRBJ2-5; no definite D call. CDR1 SGDLS and CDR2 YYNGEE come from the germline V gene. The CDR3 has 15 residues. V gave up 4 bases and J gave up 5 bases, with 18 bases separating them. The CDR3 loop reads CASSPRTHSSETQYF. CDR3 coding DNA: TGTGCCAGCAGCCCTCGGACCCACTCGTCCGAGACCCAGTACTTC.

The J gene is TRBJ2-1, the V gene TRBV9, with D perhaps assigned TRBD1 or TRBD2 (7 bases each). The CDR3 extends over 16 amino acids. Germline V gene lookup returns CDR1 SGDLS and CDR2 YYNGEE. V dropped 2 bases and J dropped 7 bases, with 19 bases sitting between them. The CDR3: CASSVRGQAGVNEQFF. CDR3 DNA sequence: TGTGCCAGCAGCGTCCGCGGACAGGCGGGAGTGAATGAGCAGTTCTTC.

The chain has TRBV4-2 and TRBJ1-2; possibly TRBD1 for D (5 bases). This CDR3 has 13 amino acids. V was cut by 6 bases and J by 6 bases, with 14 bases left in between. The V gene's germline CDR1 is LGHNA and CDR2 YNFKEQ. DNA for the CDR3: TGTGCCAGCAGACCCCCGGGGGGAGATGGCTACACCTTC. Translating it yields CASRPPGGDGYTF.

This chain joins TRBV6-1 and TRBJ1-2; 10 bases match TRBD1. With 7 bases clipped from V and 7 bases from J, the junction kept 6 bases outside the gene matches. CDR1 MNHNS and CDR2 SASEGT come from the germline V gene. The CDR3 sequence is 13 residues long. CDR3 region: CASKRGQGSGYTF. The CDR3 nucleotides read TGTGCCAGCAAAAGGGGACAGGGGTCTGGCTACACCTTC.

The chain joins TRBV30 to TRBJ2-7; 8 positions agree with TRBD1. Per the germline V gene, CDR1 is GTSNPN and CDR2 is SVGIG (reference sequence). V was pared by 2 bases and J by 3 bases, with 6 bases of the junction left unmatched. The CDR3 loop spans 14 amino acids. CDR3 residues: CAWSPGQVNYEQYF. CDR3 coding DNA: TGTGCCTGGAGTCCGGGACAGGTGAACTACGAGCAGTACTTC.

The chain uses TRBV7-2 and TRBJ2-1; weak D call: TRBD1 (6 bases). The V gene lost 5 bases and the J gene lost 3 bases, with 14 bases spanning the gap. Germline-derived CDR1 and CDR2 are SGHTA and FQGNSA. The CDR3 is 15 residues long. CDR3 sequence (DNA): TGTGCCAGCAGCCCCCATCAGGGGAGCTACAATGAGCAGTTCTTC. Residues: CASSPHQGSYNEQFF.

The chain is built from TRBV27 and TRBJ1-1, with D perhaps matching TRBD1 (5 bases). The CDR3 has 14 residues. The ends were cut back, 4 bases at V and 4 bases at J, with 13 bases in the middle. The germline V gene encodes CDR1 MNHEY and CDR2 SMNVEV (reference sequence). CDR3 nucleotides: TGTGCCAGCAGTTCGGGACGGCTCTTCACTGAAGCTTTCTTT. It specifies CASSSGRLFTEAFF.

The genes are TRBV27 and TRBJ2-5; a possible D gene is TRBD1 (8 bases). Trimming left V 6 bases short and J 2 bases short, with 13 bases between. This CDR3 contains 14 residues. Per germline, CDR1 MNHEY and CDR2 SMNVEV (reference sequence). CDR3 region: CASRPQGGQETQYF. In DNA, the CDR3 is TGTGCCAGCAGGCCACAGGGGGGGCAAGAGACCCAGTACTTC.

This clone was observed a few times. The rearrangement links TRBV29-1 to TRBJ1-1; D call uncertain. V was trimmed by 2 bases and J by 1 base, leaving 8 bases between them. Germline loops: CDR1 SQVTM, CDR2 ANQGSEA. This CDR3 spans 13 amino acids. This CDR3 is CSVEIGGNTEAFF. The CDR3 DNA sequence: TGCAGCGTTGAAATCGGAGGGAACACTGAAGCTTTCTTT.

The chain employs TRBV29-1 and TRBJ1-2; perhaps TRBD1 as D (5 bases). CDR3 size: 13 residues. Trimming pared 2 bases from V and 0 bases from J, leaving 7 bases between. In germline, CDR1 is SQVTM, CDR2 ANQGSEA. Here the CDR3 reads CSVEPQANYGYTF. As DNA, the CDR3 is TGCAGCGTTGAACCACAGGCTAACTATGGCTACACCTTC.

This clone has just a few counts. The rearrangement links TRBV30 to TRBJ1-3; D is possibly TRBD1 (5 bases). V was cut by 2 bases and J by 7 bases, with 15 bases left in between. This CDR3 is built from 14 residues. The germline V gene has CDR1 GTSNPN and CDR2 SVGIG (reference sequence). CDR3 sequence reads: CAWSYGGAENTIYF. CDR3 DNA: TGTGCCTGGAGTTATGGGGGAGCGGAGAACACCATATATTTT.

This clone was counted a single time. This chain links TRBV28 with TRBJ2-5; 7 nucleotides line up with TRBD2. With 6 bases clipped from V and 6 bases from J, the junction kept 16 bases outside the gene matches. Germline-derived CDR1 and CDR2 are MDHEN and SYDVKM. This CDR3 is built from 16 residues. CDR3 residues: CASSPSGAGRGKTQYF. The CDR3 DNA reads as TGTGCCAGCAGCCCCAGTGGAGCGGGGAGGGGTAAGACCCAGTACTTC.

This chain joins TRBV6-5 and TRBJ1-1, with D maybe TRBD1 (5 bases). The CDR3 totals 13 residues. Trimming cost V 6 bases and J 1 base, with 9 bases left between them. Germline CDR1 reads MNHEY; CDR2 reads SVGAGI. CDR3 nucleotides: TGTGCCAGCAGCCTACAGGAGAACACTGAAGCTTTCTTT. Protein sequence: CASSLQENTEAFF.

The chain has TRBV5-6 and TRBJ1-1, with unresolved D. There are 13 residues in the CDR3. The germline gives CDR1 SGHDT, CDR2 YYEEEE. V shed 1 base and J shed 1 base, with 5 bases lying between them. As DNA, the CDR3 is TGTGCCAGCAGCTTGCCCACGAACACTGAAGCTTTCTTT. It is translated as CASSLPTNTEAFF.